These 4 T cell receptor beta chains share one sample of origin, sequenced in a study of blood T cell repertoires in COVID-19. The data were produced by immunoSEQ multiplex PCR, yet TCRdb's version contains in-frame clones alone and is incomplete. The data show fewer than 200,000 clones, 80% to 90% seen once. Sequenced sample: peripheral blood. All receptors come from a man between 18 and 35 years old who had recovered from COVID-19.

About this clone: The junction departs from germline at one end; a sequencing error may be responsible. V is TRBV11-2 and J is TRBJ2-1; possibly TRBD2 for D (6 bases). Germline CDR1 is SGHAT and CDR2 is FQNNGV. The CDR3 totals 16 residues. CDR3 amino acids: CASGLFGGGGNNEQFF. CDR3 in DNA: TGTGCCAGCGGCTTGTTCGGAGGCGGAGGGAACAATGAGCAGTTCTTC.

The genes are TRBV6-5 and TRBJ2-7, with 7 bases that match TRBD1. The CDR3 extends over 14 amino acids. Germline-derived CDR1 and CDR2 are MNHEY and SVGAGI. V was pared by 6 bases and J by 3 bases, with 8 bases of the junction left unmatched. CDR3 region: CASRHQGDGYEQYF. The CDR3 nucleotides are TGTGCCAGCAGACACCAGGGGGACGGCTACGAGCAGTACTTC.

The chain uses TRBV5-6 and TRBJ1-1; 7 nucleotides match TRBD1. CDR1 and CDR2 from the germline V gene are SGHDT and YYEEEE. This CDR3 contains 15 residues. Germline trimming cut 0 bases from V and 4 bases from J; bases unmatched to any gene: 6. This chain's CDR3 is CASSLAGGGGTEAFF. As DNA, the CDR3 is TGTGCCAGCAGCTTGGCAGGGGGAGGAGGCACTGAAGCTTTCTTT.

The chain recombines TRBV27 with TRBJ2-3; 12 bases align to TRBD2. The CDR3 loop spans 15 amino acids. V dropped 5 bases and J dropped 3; count of bases not matched to a gene: 3. Germline CDR1 is MNHEY and CDR2 is SMNVEV (reference sequence). CDR3: CASSRLAGVTDTQYF. Written as DNA, the CDR3 is TGTGCCAGCAGTCGACTAGCGGGAGTGACAGATACGCAGTATTTT.